What follows are 24 T cell receptor beta chains derived from one specimen sequenced in a study of T cell responses to AZD1222 COVID-19 vaccine. TCRdb's table, derived via immunoSEQ multiplex PCR, lists solely in-frame clones and lacks some. The top ten clones hold over 1.5% of a sample with about 150,000 clones, around nine tenths of them seen once. Sample: peripheral blood, taken on day 0 of AZD1222 vaccination. These receptors were collected from an adult in good health.

The rearrangement joins TRBV15 to TRBJ2-1, with D maybe TRBD2 (5 bases). The germline CDR1 and CDR2 sequences are LNHNV and YYDKDF (reference sequence). The germline V and J ends were trimmed by 2 bases and 3 bases, with 11 bases remaining between them. There are 15 residues in the CDR3. Written as DNA, the CDR3 is TGTGCCACCAGCAGAACCACTAGTATCTACAATGAGCAGTTCTTC. Amino acid sequence: CATSRTTSIYNEQFF.

The V and J genes are TRBV14 and TRBJ1-6; D is undetermined. The CDR3 sequence is 18 residues long. The germline V and J ends were trimmed by 0 bases and 10 bases, with 22 bases remaining between them. The germline V gene has CDR1 SGHDN and CDR2 FVKESK. CDR3 nucleotides: TGTGCCAGCAGCCAAGAGGAAGGACGGAAGCCCTACTCCTCACCCCTCCACTTT. Translation: CASSQEEGRKPYSSPLHF.

This chain connects TRBV21-1 to TRBJ2-4; the table's TRBD1 call for D was not verified on the DNA. TRBV21-1 is deemed a pseudogene. The CDR3 runs to 20 residues. CDR3 region: CASGQSEEQDRGRAKNIQYF. The CDR3 DNA reads as TGTGCCAGCGGGCAAAGCGAGGAACAGGACAGGGGGCGTGCCAAAAACATTCAGTACTTC.

This clone showed up just a few times. The V call is TRBV20-1, the J call TRBJ1-5; weak D call: TRBD1 (6 bases). Germline-derived CDR1 and CDR2 are DFQATT and SNEGSKA (reference sequence). This CDR3 has 14 amino acids. V lost 3 bases to trimming and J lost 1 base, with 10 bases between them. Here the CDR3 DNA reads TGCAGTGCTAGTCCAAGGGGGAGCAATCAGCCCCAGCATTTT. Protein: CSASPRGSNQPQHF.

This chain links TRBV11-1 with TRBJ2-2; D uncertain. Trimming took 1 base from V and 0 from J, leaving 9 bases between them. Germline loops: CDR1 SGHAT, CDR2 FQDESV (reference sequence). The CDR3 extends over 16 amino acids. CDR3 sequence (DNA): TGTGCCAGCAGCTTAGGACCGGCCCCGAACACCGGGGAGCTGTTTTTT. Protein sequence: CASSLGPAPNTGELFF.

This chain joins TRBV28 and TRBJ1-5; TRBD1 might be the D (6 bases). Germline CDR1 MDHEN, CDR2 SYDVKM. The CDR3 is 14 amino acids. Trimming removed 6 bases at V and 7 bases at J, with 16 bases between. The chain's CDR3 is CASSQRGAHQPQHF. The CDR3 region has the DNA TGTGCCAGCAGCCAAAGGGGGGCGCACCAGCCCCAGCATTTT.

The rearrangement links TRBV5-4 to TRBJ1-1; tentatively, D is TRBD1 (6 bases). From germline, CDR1 is SGHNT and CDR2 YYREEE (reference sequence). The CDR3 totals 12 residues. V shed 4 bases and J shed 6 bases, with 10 bases lying between them. Written as DNA, the CDR3 is TGTGCCAGCAGCAAAACAGGGTCTGAAGCTTTCTTT. It is translated as CASSKTGSEAFF.

The rearrangement links TRBV19 to TRBJ2-2; 7 bases fit TRBD2. CDR1 and CDR2 (germline): LNHDA, SQIVND (reference sequence). CDR3 size: 15 residues. J was trimmed by 6 bases and V by 6 bases; bases with no gene match: 10. CDR3 sequence: CASRNHWREPGELFF. In DNA, the CDR3 is TGTGCCAGTAGGAACCACTGGCGGGAGCCCGGGGAGCTGTTTTTT.

This sequence joins TRBV27 and TRBJ2-1, with D possibly being TRBD2 (5 bases). The CDR3 spans 14 residues. The V and J ends lost 3 bases and 0 bases respectively, with 6 bases between them. Germline V gene lookup returns CDR1 MNHEY and CDR2 SMNVEV (reference sequence). The CDR3 region has the DNA TGTGCCAGCAGTTTGGGGAGCTCCTACAATGAGCAGTTCTTC. Translation: CASSLGSSYNEQFF.

The chain combines TRBV15 with TRBJ1-6; tentatively, D is TRBD1 (5 bases). The CDR3 has 17 residues. V was trimmed by 0 bases and J by 7 bases, leaving 16 bases between them. Germline V gene data show CDR1 as LNHNV and CDR2 as YYDKDF (reference sequence). CDR3 protein: CATSRDRVWEGNSPLHF. The DNA of the CDR3 is TGTGCCACCAGCAGAGACAGGGTTTGGGAGGGAAATTCACCCCTCCACTTT.

This clone appeared a few times. The genes are TRBV4-1 and TRBJ1-5, with no clear D. Germline values: CDR1 MGHRA, CDR2 YSYEKL. Trimming took 5 bases from V and 0 from J, leaving 8 bases between them. The CDR3 has 14 amino acids. The CDR3 here is CASSYDLSNQPQHF. CDR3 nucleotide sequence: TGCGCCAGCAGCTACGATCTTAGCAATCAGCCCCAGCATTTT.

This rearrangement joins TRBV3-1 (or the pseudogene TRBV3-2) to TRBJ2-7; D possibly corresponds to TRBD2 (6 bases). Trimming left V 7 bases short and J 6 bases short, with 19 bases between. CDR3 size: 14 residues. Germline V gives CDR1 LGHDT, CDR2 YNNKEL (reference sequence). The CDR3 nucleotides read TGTGCCAGCACCCCGAGTCGGGGGATGGGCGAGCAGTACTTC. This translates into CASTPSRGMGEQYF.

The rearrangement joins TRBV27 to TRBJ1-5, with a weak D call TRBD1 (5 bases). CDR3 length: 15 residues. Germline lookup yields CDR1 MNHEY and CDR2 SMNVEV (reference sequence). V lost 3 bases and J 2 bases, leaving 11 bases between the germline ends. CDR3 coding DNA: TGTGCCAGCAGTTTGTTGGGGGTGGGCAATCAGCCCCAGCATTTT. This encodes CASSLLGVGNQPQHF.

The rearrangement uses TRBV3-1 (or the pseudogene TRBV3-2) and TRBJ1-2, with a weak D call TRBD1 (6 bases). Germline CDR1 is LGHDT and CDR2 is YNNKEL (reference sequence). The CDR3 spans 14 residues. The ends were cut back, 0 bases at V and 7 bases at J, with 12 bases in the middle. The CDR3 spells CASSQDQGSGGYTF. CDR3 coding DNA: TGTGCCAGCAGCCAAGATCAGGGGTCAGGTGGCTACACCTTC.

The CDR3 here is CAISESGQKNYGYTF. In nucleotides, the CDR3 is TGTGCCATCAGTGAGTCGGGACAGAAAAACTATGGCTACACCTTC. The chain joins TRBV10-3 to TRBJ1-2; 7 bases match TRBD1. This CDR3 has 15 residues. Germline-derived CDR1 and CDR2 are ENHRY and SYGVKD. V gave up 0 bases and J gave up 2 bases; unmatched junction bases: 3.

The V gene is TRBV5-6, the J gene TRBJ1-1; D remains ambiguous. The germline V gene has CDR1 SGHDT and CDR2 YYEEEE. The CDR3 contains 11 residues. V was cut by 5 bases and J by 2 bases, with 4 bases left in between. In nucleotides, the CDR3 is TGTGCCAGCAGATACAACACTGAAGCTTTCTTT. This encodes CASRYNTEAFF.

The sample holds one count of this clone. The genes are TRBV4-1 and TRBJ2-1, with 8 bases fitting TRBD1. V was pared by 3 bases and J by 3 bases, with 4 bases of the junction left unmatched. The germline gives CDR1 MGHRA, CDR2 YSYEKL. The length of the CDR3 is 15 residues. CDR3 region: CASSQTGAFYNEQFF. The CDR3 DNA sequence: TGCGCCAGCAGCCAGACAGGGGCCTTCTACAATGAGCAGTTCTTC.

This chain joins TRBV27 and TRBJ2-7, with D perhaps matching TRBD1 or TRBD2 (6 bases each). CDR1 and CDR2 (germline): MNHEY, SMNVEV (reference sequence). V shed 3 bases and J shed 4 bases, with 10 bases lying between them. This CDR3 has 13 residues. Here the CDR3 reads CASSFEGGYEQYF. CDR3 in DNA: TGTGCCAGCAGTTTTGAGGGGGGATACGAGCAGTACTTC.

The V gene is TRBV7-2, the J gene TRBJ1-5; D gene unclear. CDR1 SGHTA and CDR2 FQGNSA come from the germline V gene. The CDR3 spans 14 residues. With 4 bases removed from V and 6 bases from J, the gap between germline ends came to 13 bases. The CDR3: CASSSRHRFQPQHF. In nucleotides, the CDR3 is TGTGCCAGCAGCTCCCGGCATCGATTTCAGCCCCAGCATTTT.

J is TRBJ2-7 and V is TRBV6-2 or TRBV6-3; tentatively, D is TRBD2 (5 bases). This CDR3 is built from 17 residues. Germline V lookup: CDR1 MNHEY, CDR2 SVGEGT. The germline V and J ends were trimmed by 5 bases and 5 bases, with 25 bases remaining between them. The CDR3 is CASSTLMVEGRPHEQYF. The CDR3 region has the DNA TGTGCCAGCAGTACCTTAATGGTTGAGGGCCGTCCTCACGAGCAGTACTTC.

Notes on this clone: The junction and the germline gene differ at one end; a read error may be behind it. The V call is TRBV7-7, the J call TRBJ2-2; 8 bases are a match to TRBD2. The germline CDR1 and CDR2 sequences are SSHAT and FNYEAQ (reference sequence). The CDR3 spans 17 residues. CDR3 region: CASSLFAGGLDTGELFF. The CDR3 DNA follows: TGTGCTAGCAGCTTATTCGCGGGAGGACTGGACACCGGGGAGCTGTTTTTT. Using reference TRBV7-7 and TRBJ2-2 for the parts outside the CDR3, the full variable domain is GAGVSQSPRYKVTKRGQDVTLRCDPISSHATLYWYQQALGQGPEFLTYFNYEAQPDKSGLPSDRFSAERPEGSISTLTIQRTEQRDSAMYRCASSLFAGGLDTGELFFGEGSRLTVL.

CDR3 sequence (DNA): TGTGCCAGCAGCCCCGGTTCGACTGAAGCTTTCTTT. Translating it yields CASSPGSTEAFF. The V and J genes are TRBV7-3 and TRBJ1-1; no firm D call. The CDR3 length is 12 residues. CDR1 and CDR2 (germline): SGHTA, FQGTGA. With 5 bases removed from V and 5 bases from J, the gap between germline ends came to 9 bases.

This chain connects TRBV11-2 to TRBJ2-2, with 10 bases that match TRBD2. V lost 1 base and J lost 6; bases outside the gene matches: 14. Germline CDR1 is SGHAT and CDR2 is FQNNGV. CDR3 length equals 19 residues. Here the CDR3 DNA reads TGTGCCAGCAGCTTAGGGTTAGCGGGAGGCATATCGCCTCCCGGGGAGCTGTTTTTT. Protein product: CASSLGLAGGISPPGELFF.

This clone has only one observation. Other DNA variants within this sample encode the same CDR3. The chain has TRBV5-8 and TRBJ1-1, with 10 bases aligning to TRBD1. V lost 3 bases, J lost 5 bases, and 1 base stayed unmatched. CDR1 is SGHTS and CDR2 is YDEGEE in the germline V gene. The CDR3 extends over 13 amino acids. The DNA of the CDR3 is TGTGCCAGCAGCTGGGACAGGGGTACTGAAGCTTTCTTT. Translating gives CASSWDRGTEAFF.